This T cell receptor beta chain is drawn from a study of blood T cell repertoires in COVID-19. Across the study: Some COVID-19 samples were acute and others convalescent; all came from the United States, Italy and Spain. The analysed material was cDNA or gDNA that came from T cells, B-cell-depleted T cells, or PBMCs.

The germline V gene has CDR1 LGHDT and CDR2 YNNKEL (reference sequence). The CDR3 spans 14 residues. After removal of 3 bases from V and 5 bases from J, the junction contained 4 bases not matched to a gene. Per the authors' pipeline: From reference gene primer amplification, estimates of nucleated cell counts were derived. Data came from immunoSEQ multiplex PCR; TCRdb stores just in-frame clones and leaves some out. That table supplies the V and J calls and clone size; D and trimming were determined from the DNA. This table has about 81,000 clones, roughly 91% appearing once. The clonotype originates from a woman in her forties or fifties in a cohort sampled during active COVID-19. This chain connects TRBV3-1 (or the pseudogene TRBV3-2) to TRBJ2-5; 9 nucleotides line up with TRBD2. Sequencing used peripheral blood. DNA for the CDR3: TGTGCCAGCAGCCATCTAGCGGGAAGGGAGACCCAGTACTTC. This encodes CASSHLAGRETQYF.